The source of this T cell receptor beta chain is a study of immune reconstitution after stem cell transplant in scleroderma. This clonotype is classed as medium-sized. Germline-derived CDR1 and CDR2 are SGHTA and FQGNSA. This CDR3 is 19 amino acids long. Trimming cost V 1 base and J 2 bases; bases outside gene matches: 10. TCRdb analysed the RT-PCR reads with MiXCR anew, one entry per CDR3 protein. The table includes 2,000 to 2,500 distinct CDR3 sequences, over 7% detected once. Sample collection occurred before or after autologous hematopoietic stem cell transplantation (not recorded which). The chain has TRBV7-2 and TRBJ2-1, with TRBD2 matching 11 bases. The receptor was derived from a male donor with systemic sclerosis. CDR3 sequence (DNA): TGTGCCAGCAGCTTAGGATCCCCGACTAGCGGGGTTACCTACAATGAGCAGTTCTTC. This encodes CASSLGSPTSGVTYNEQFF.